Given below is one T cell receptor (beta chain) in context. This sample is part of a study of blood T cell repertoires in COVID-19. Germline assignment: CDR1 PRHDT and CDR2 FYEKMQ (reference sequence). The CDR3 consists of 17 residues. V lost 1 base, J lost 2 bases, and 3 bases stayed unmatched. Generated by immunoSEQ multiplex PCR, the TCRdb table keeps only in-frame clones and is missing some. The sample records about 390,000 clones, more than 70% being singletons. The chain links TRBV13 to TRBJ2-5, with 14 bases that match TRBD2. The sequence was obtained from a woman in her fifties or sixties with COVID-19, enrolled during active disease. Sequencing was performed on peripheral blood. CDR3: CASSLAGLAGVQETQYF. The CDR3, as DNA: TGTGCCAGCAGCTTAGCGGGACTAGCGGGGGTTCAAGAGACCCAGTACTTC. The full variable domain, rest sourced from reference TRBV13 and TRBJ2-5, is AAGVIQSPRHLIKEKRETATLKCYPIPRHDTVYWYQQGPGQDPQFLISFYEKMQSDKGSIPDRFSAQQFSDYHSELNMSSLELGDSALYFCASSLAGLAGVQETQYFGPGTRLLVL.